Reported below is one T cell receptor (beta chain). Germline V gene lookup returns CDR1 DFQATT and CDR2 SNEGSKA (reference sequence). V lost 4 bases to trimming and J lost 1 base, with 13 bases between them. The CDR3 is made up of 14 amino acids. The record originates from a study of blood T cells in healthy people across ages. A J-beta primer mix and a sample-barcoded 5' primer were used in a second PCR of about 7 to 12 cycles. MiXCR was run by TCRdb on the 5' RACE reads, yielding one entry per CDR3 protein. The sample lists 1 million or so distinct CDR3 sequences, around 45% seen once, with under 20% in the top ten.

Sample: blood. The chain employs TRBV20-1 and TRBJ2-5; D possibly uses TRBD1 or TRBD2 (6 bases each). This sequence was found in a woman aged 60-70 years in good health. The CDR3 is CSAKGGVGQETQYF. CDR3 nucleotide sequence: TGCAGTGCTAAGGGGGGAGTTGGCCAAGAGACCCAGTACTTC.